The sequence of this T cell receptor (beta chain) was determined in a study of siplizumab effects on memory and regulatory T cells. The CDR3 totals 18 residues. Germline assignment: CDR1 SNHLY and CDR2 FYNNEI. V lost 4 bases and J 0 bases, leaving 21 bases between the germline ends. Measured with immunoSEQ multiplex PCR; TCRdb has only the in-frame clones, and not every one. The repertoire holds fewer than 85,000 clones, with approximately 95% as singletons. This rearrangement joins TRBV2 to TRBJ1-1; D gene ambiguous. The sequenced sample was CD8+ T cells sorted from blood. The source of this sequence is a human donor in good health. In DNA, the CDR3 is TGTGCCAGCAGTGGTACTAGGGCCTGGGTACAGATGAACACTGAAGCTTTCTTT. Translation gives CASSGTRAWVQMNTEAFF.